This entry lists 20 T cell receptor beta chains sequenced from one sample in a study of OX40 agonist ivuxolimab in advanced cancers. Using immunoSEQ multiplex PCR, the repertoire was profiled, and TCRdb retains in-frame clones only, with some absent. The sample holds tens of thousands of clones, roughly 84% seen once. This specimen was CD4+ or CD8+ T cells sorted from blood, taken in a trial of the OX40 agonist ivuxolimab. These TCRs come from an adult with an advanced solid tumor such as melanoma, head and neck, liver or kidney cancer.

V usage is TRBV11-1 and J usage is TRBJ2-1; no reliable D call. V lost 1 base, J lost 0 bases, and 7 bases lay in between. This CDR3 has 15 residues. Germline assignment: CDR1 SGHAT and CDR2 FQDESV (reference sequence). CDR3 loop: CASSLEISSYNEQFF. Written as DNA, the CDR3 is TGTGCCAGCAGCTTAGAGATTAGCTCCTACAATGAGCAGTTCTTC.

V is TRBV19 and J is TRBJ1-2; TRBD1 is a possible D gene (6 bases). The CDR3 consists of 14 residues. V was cut by 3 bases and J by 7 bases, with 15 bases left in between. The germline V gene encodes CDR1 LNHDA and CDR2 SQIVND (reference sequence). CDR3 sequence: CASSMGGPLSGYTF. For the CDR3, the DNA is TGTGCCAGTAGTATGGGGGGGCCTCTCAGTGGCTACACCTTC.

The chain couples TRBV19 to TRBJ2-1; D may match TRBD1 or TRBD2 (5 bases each). V was shortened by 5 bases and J by 4 bases, with 12 bases between the two germline ends. This CDR3 has 14 amino acids. Germline-derived CDR1 and CDR2 are LNHDA and SQIVND (reference sequence). The CDR3, as DNA: TGTGCCAGTAGTCTCGGGACCCGGTACAATGAGCAGTTCTTC. This sequence encodes CASSLGTRYNEQFF.

The V and J genes are TRBV9 and TRBJ1-1; D possibly corresponds to TRBD1 (5 bases). Germline values: CDR1 SGDLS, CDR2 YYNGEE. The CDR3 runs to 15 residues. Deletions cut 4 bases from V and 0 bases from J, with 13 bases between. CDR3 coding DNA: TGTGCCAGCAGCACTCAGACAGACCTGAACACTGAAGCTTTCTTT. It is translated as CASSTQTDLNTEAFF.

The rearrangement uses TRBV28 and TRBJ1-2; D gene uncertain. CDR1 MDHEN and CDR2 SYDVKM come from the germline V gene. Trimming shortened V by 6 bases and J by 5 bases, and 25 bases separated the two germline ends. CDR3 size: 17 residues. CDR3 protein: CASSTGREFLGPYGYTF. CDR3 bases: TGTGCCAGCAGCACCGGGCGGGAATTTCTCGGTCCGTATGGCTACACCTTC.

This clone was seen just once. The chain is built from TRBV6-6 and TRBJ1-2; 9 positions match TRBD1. V dropped 10 bases and J dropped 0; count of bases not matched to a gene: 6. Germline-derived CDR1 and CDR2 are MNHNY and SVGAGI (reference sequence). The CDR3 is made up of 14 amino acids. The CDR3 region has the DNA TGTGCCAACTCCCGGACAGGGGCTAACTATGGCTACACCTTC. This encodes CANSRTGANYGYTF.

V gene TRBV19 combines with J gene TRBJ2-7, with D tentatively TRBD1 (5 bases). The V gene lost 2 bases and the J gene lost 0 bases, with 14 bases spanning the gap. CDR1 is LNHDA, CDR2 SQIVND, per germline (reference sequence). The CDR3 loop spans 16 amino acids. The CDR3 nucleotides read TGTGCCAGTAGTATAACAGGCCCCCCAAGCTCCTACGAGCAGTACTTC. Translation gives CASSITGPPSSYEQYF.

The CDR3 is CASSSRTSGGADNEQFF. The CDR3 DNA follows: TGTGCCAGCAGCTCGAGGACTAGCGGGGGTGCGGACAATGAGCAGTTCTTC. The rearrangement uses TRBV11-3 and TRBJ2-1; 13 bases agree with TRBD2. Germline values: CDR1 SGHNT, CDR2 YENEEA. V lost 4 bases and J lost 5; bases outside the gene matches: 8. The CDR3 is 17 amino acids. The complete variable domain, with remaining parts taken from reference TRBV11-3 and TRBJ2-1, reads EAGVVQSPRYKIIEKKQPVAFWCNPISGHNTLYWYLQNLGQGPELLIRYENEEAVDDSQLPKDRFSAERLKGVDSTLKIQPAELGDSAVYLCASSSRTSGGADNEQFFGPGTRLTVL.

This chain connects TRBV7-9 to TRBJ2-2; tentative D call: TRBD2 (6 bases). The CDR3 totals 15 residues. Between the trimmed V and J ends, which lost 5 bases and 4 bases, there was a span of 14 bases. Germline lookup yields CDR1 SEHNR and CDR2 FQNEAQ (reference sequence). Here the CDR3 reads CASSPQAGLTGELFF. The DNA for the CDR3 is TGTGCCAGCAGCCCCCAAGCGGGCCTCACCGGGGAGCTGTTTTTT.

The J gene is TRBJ1-1, the V gene TRBV6-5; 9 bases align to TRBD1. Looked up from germline, CDR1 is MNHEY and CDR2 is SVGAGI. The V gene end was trimmed by 2 bases and the J gene end by 5 bases; junction bases not matched to a gene: 6. This CDR3 spans 15 amino acids. The CDR3 bases are TGTGCCAGCAGTTACCGAACAGGGGGCAATACTGAAGCTTTCTTT. Protein product: CASSYRTGGNTEAFF.

This chain uses TRBV30 with TRBJ2-3; tentatively, D is TRBD2 (5 bases). The CDR3 sequence is 15 residues long. Per germline, CDR1 GTSNPN and CDR2 SVGIG (reference sequence). V lost 1 base and J lost 2, with 13 bases in between. CDR3 residues: CAWSGIRRFTDTQYF. CDR3 DNA: TGTGCCTGGAGTGGAATAAGGAGGTTCACAGATACGCAGTATTTT.

The chain is built from TRBV9 and TRBJ2-7; maybe TRBD2 (5 bases). Trimming cost V 3 bases and J 6 bases, with 16 bases left between them. CDR1 SGDLS and CDR2 YYNGEE come from the germline V gene. The CDR3 loop spans 14 amino acids. CDR3 region: CASSAGWYGVEQYF. The CDR3 DNA sequence: TGTGCCAGCAGCGCCGGGTGGTACGGGGTCGAGCAGTACTTC.

The chain recombines TRBV4-1 with TRBJ2-7; D is ambiguous. Trimming pared 2 bases from V and 0 bases from J, leaving 5 bases between. This CDR3 is 13 amino acids long. Per the germline V gene, CDR1 is MGHRA and CDR2 is YSYEKL. CDR3 region: CASSQTPSYEQYF. CDR3 nucleotide sequence: TGCGCCAGCAGCCAAACCCCCTCCTACGAGCAGTACTTC.

This clone was found a few times. The chain has TRBV6-5 and TRBJ2-5, with 10 positions matching TRBD1. Germline V gene data show CDR1 as MNHEY and CDR2 as SVGAGI. V lost 2 bases to trimming and J lost 9 bases; unmatched junction nucleotides: 6. The CDR3 runs 14 residues. This CDR3 is CASSYRQGARAQYF. The DNA of the CDR3 is TGTGCCAGCAGTTACCGACAGGGGGCGCGGGCCCAGTACTTC.

The chain couples TRBV18 to TRBJ2-6; D unresolved. Germline loops: CDR1 KGHSH, CDR2 LQKENI. This CDR3 comprises 15 residues. V gave up 3 bases and J gave up 0 bases, with 6 bases separating them. The CDR3 nucleotides read TGTGCCAGCTCACCTTCGGTCTCTGGGGCCAACGTCCTGACTTTC. Protein: CASSPSVSGANVLTF.

J is TRBJ1-5 and V is TRBV7-2, with D possibly matching TRBD1 (5 bases). Looked up from germline, CDR1 is SGHTA and CDR2 is FQGNSA. CDR3 length: 15 amino acids. V was cut by 0 bases and J by 7 bases, with 13 bases left in between. The CDR3 coding sequence is TGTGCCAGCAGCTTAGCCGGGGACGGGGGGCAGCCCCAGCATTTT. Its protein is CASSLAGDGGQPQHF.

The chain combines TRBV2 with TRBJ1-1; D gene uncertain. V lost 6 bases to trimming and J lost 4 bases, with 6 bases between them. This CDR3 contains 11 residues. Germline CDR1 and CDR2: SNHLY and FYNNEI. The CDR3 DNA reads TGTGCCAGCAGGTCGTTCACTGAAGCTTTCTTT. It codes for CASRSFTEAFF.

The rearrangement uses TRBV5-1 and TRBJ1-1; D is uncertain. Germline V gives CDR1 SGHRS, CDR2 YFSETQ. There are 13 residues in the CDR3. Trimming cost V 5 bases and J 4 bases, with 12 bases left between them. The CDR3 nucleotides read TGCGCCAGCAGTTTGACCGAAGGCACTGAAGCTTTCTTT. It codes for CASSLTEGTEAFF.

CDR3 DNA: TGTGCCAGCACCCGAGGGAATGAGCAGTTCTTC. This encodes CASTRGNEQFF. This rearrangement joins TRBV11-2 to TRBJ2-1; maybe TRBD2 (5 bases). Germline lookup yields CDR1 SGHAT and CDR2 FQNNGV. V was trimmed by 7 bases and J by 7 bases, leaving 8 bases between them. The CDR3 extends over 11 amino acids.

A word on this clone: The junction and the germline gene differ at one end; a read error may be behind it. This sequence joins TRBV19 and TRBJ2-4; D may be TRBD1 (6 bases). The germline V gene encodes CDR1 LNHDA and CDR2 SQIVND (reference sequence). This CDR3 is 13 amino acids long. The CDR3 DNA reads TGTGCCAGTAGGGGGGCGGATATAAACATTCAGCACTTC. It is translated as CASRGADINIQHF.